This is a list of T cell receptor beta chains from one sample in a study of response to subunit inactivated influenza vaccine. TCRdb reanalysed the RT-PCR reads using MiXCR and keeps one entry per CDR3 protein. Seen here are a few hundred thousand distinct CDR3 sequences, around 15% observed once, and the top ten hold approximately 10%. Sample: PBMCs from blood, taken 11 to 12 days after vaccination. The receptors derive from a man aged 50 to 60 who received an inactivated influenza vaccine. CDR3s include the opening cysteine and the closing phenylalanine or tryptophan. D genes are given only for firm matches. Only part of the rows carry a size: once, few, many, or a class if the clone is expanded.

v_call	j_call	clone_size	d_call	cdr3_nt	cdr3_aa
TRBV12-3/TRBV12-4	TRBJ1-3	.	.	TGTGCCAGCAAAGGGGGGCCTACGGGGTATGACACCATATATTTT	CASKGGPTGYDTIYF
TRBV15	TRBJ2-1	.	TRBD1	TGTGCCACCAGCAGAGCCGGGACAGGGGTCGGAACGTTCTTC	CATSRAGTGVGTFF
TRBV6-2/TRBV6-3	TRBJ2-5	many	.	TGTGCCAGCACAAAGAGGGGGTTGGCAGAGACCCAGTACTTC	CASTKRGLAETQYF
TRBV7-9	TRBJ2-3	.	.	TGTGCCAGCAGCAGGCACACGACTAGCACAGATACGCAGTATTTT	CASSRHTTSTDTQYF
TRBV21-1	TRBJ2-3	.	.	TGTGCCAGCAGCTCCAGCGGGGGGATCACAGATACGCAGTATTTT	CASSSSGGITDTQYF
TRBV14	TRBJ1-2	.	.	TGTGCCAGCAGCCAAGACAGGCTTGGCTACACCTTC	CASSQDRLGYTF
TRBV6-5	TRBJ2-5	.	.	TGTGCCAGCAGTTACGGGCTTTACAGGGAGTACCAAGAGACCCAGTACTTC	CASSYGLYREYQETQYF
TRBV30	TRBJ1-1	few	.	TGTGCCTGGAGTCCCGACGGGGGCGGTGAAGCTTTCTTT	CAWSPDGGGEAFF
TRBV24-1	TRBJ2-4	few	.	TGTGCCACCAGTGCAAACGGGGTTACGCAAAACATTCAGTACTTC	CATSANGVTQNIQYF
TRBV20-1	TRBJ2-3	many	.	TGCAGTGCTAGGGGGGGATCTAGCACAGATACGCAGTATTTT	CSARGGSSTDTQYF
TRBV5-1	TRBJ2-4	few	.	TGCGCCAGCAGCTGGGGGCAGGGTGGAAACATTCAGTACTTC	CASSWGQGGNIQYF
TRBV15	TRBJ2-7	many	.	TGTGCCACCAGCAGAGATCGGCGCTACGAGCAGTACTTC	CATSRDRRYEQYF
TRBV12-3/TRBV12-4	TRBJ2-3	.	.	TGTGCCAGCACCCAGACTCGTGCAGATACGCAGTATTTT	CASTQTRADTQYF
TRBV20-1	TRBJ2-2	few	TRBD1	TGCAGTGCTAGAGATGGGTTAAAAGGGACAGGGATACGGACCGGGGAGCTGTTTTTT	CSARDGLKGTGIRTGELFF
TRBV6-2/TRBV6-3	TRBJ2-5	few	.	TGTGCCAGCATTACAACTCGGGGAGGTGAGACCCAGTACTTC	CASITTRGGETQYF
TRBV5-1	TRBJ2-1	many	.	TGCGCCAGCAGCATGGACAGCTACAATGAGCAGTTCTTC	CASSMDSYNEQFF
TRBV27	TRBJ2-7	many	.	TGTGCCAGCAGCTTGTACGGGCCTACCTACGAGCAGTACTTC	CASSLYGPTYEQYF
TRBV5-1	TRBJ2-7	many	TRBD2	TGCGCCAGCAGCTTGGCCAGCGGGAGCCGCGAGCAGTACTTC	CASSLASGSREQYF
TRBV9	TRBJ2-1	.	TRBD2	TGTGCCAGCAGCGTAGAAGCGGGAGTATCTAATGAGCAGTTCTTC	CASSVEAGVSNEQFF
TRBV5-1	TRBJ1-6	few	.	TGCGCCAGCAGCTTGGACCTCAGGGAGAATTCACCCCTCCACTTT	CASSLDLRENSPLHF
TRBV5-6	TRBJ1-4	few	.	TGTGCCAGCAGCTTAGAGGAAGATCAGGTGGAAAAACTGTTTTTT	CASSLEEDQVEKLFF
TRBV6-1	TRBJ1-2	.	TRBD1	TGTGCCAGCAGCGAGCTTAGAGGGGGCTCCTATGGCTACACCTTC	CASSELRGGSYGYTF
TRBV5-4	TRBJ2-3	few	TRBD2	TGTGCCAGCAGCTCTGGACTAGGGAGGGTCACAGATACGCAGTATTTT	CASSSGLGRVTDTQYF
TRBV7-9	TRBJ2-2	few	.	TGTGCCAGCAGCCATAACAGGATCGCGAACACCGGGGAGCTGTTTTTT	CASSHNRIANTGELFF
TRBV7-6	TRBJ2-3	.	.	TGTGCCAGCAGCTTAGAGTGGGACCCGACGCAGTATTTT	CASSLEWDPTQYF
TRBV9	TRBJ2-1	.	TRBD2	TGTGCCAGCAGCACTAGCGCGGATGAGCAGTTCTTC	CASSTSADEQFF
TRBV6-1	TRBJ2-7	many	.	TGTGCCAGCAGTCTCTTTGGCTACGAGCAGTACTTC	CASSLFGYEQYF
TRBV27	TRBJ2-1	.	TRBD2	TGTGCCAGCAGTTTCTCTCGACTAGCCCCCTCCTACAATGAGCAGTTCTTC	CASSFSRLAPSYNEQFF
TRBV30	TRBJ1-1	many	.	TGTGCCTGGAGTGTTCGAGGGCCCTTGAACACTGAAGCTTTCTTT	CAWSVRGPLNTEAFF
TRBV7-9	TRBJ2-5	.	.	TGTGCCAGCAGTGACGGACCCTCTTTCGGGGTCCAGTACTTC	CASSDGPSFGVQYF
TRBV11-1	TRBJ2-6	.	.	TGTGCCAGCAGCCACCTCCGACAGACCTTGCTCTGGGCCAACGTCCTGACTTTC	CASSHLRQTLLWANVLTF
TRBV7-9	TRBJ2-7	.	.	TGTGCCAGCAGCGAGGGATGGGTCGAGCAGTACTTC	CASSEGWVEQYF
TRBV7-3	TRBJ2-3	few	.	TGTGCCAGCAGCTCAGGACCGGGGGATACGCAGTATTTT	CASSSGPGDTQYF
TRBV4-1	TRBJ1-1	.	.	TGCGCCAGCAGCCAAGGCGGGTCGGGTTCCCGGAACACTGAAGCTTTCTTT	CASSQGGSGSRNTEAFF
TRBV24-1	TRBJ2-6	.	.	TGTGCCACCAGTTACTCTGGGGCCAACGTCCTGACTTTC	CATSYSGANVLTF
TRBV28	TRBJ1-1	.	TRBD1	TGTGCCAGCAGTTTGGTACAGGGGTCTGAAGCTTTCTTT	CASSLVQGSEAFF
TRBV20-1	TRBJ2-7	many	.	TGCAGTGCTAGTACTGACTCGCCCTCCCGCGAGCAGTACTTC	CSASTDSPSREQYF
TRBV6-5	TRBJ2-1	few	.	TGTGCCAGCAGTTACACCAGAGACCTGCCATACAATGAGCAGTTCTTC	CASSYTRDLPYNEQFF
TRBV11-1	TRBJ2-3	.	TRBD2	TGTGCCAGCAGCTTAGCATCCCCAGCGGGGGCGCTGAGCACAGATACGCAGTATTTT	CASSLASPAGALSTDTQYF
TRBV28	TRBJ1-6	few	.	TGTGCCAGCAGTCCCTACCCGGACTCACCCCTCCACTTT	CASSPYPDSPLHF
TRBV20-1	TRBJ2-1	.	TRBD2	TGCAGTGCTCGAATAGAGGGACTGTCCCGAGCGGGAGGTCGTACCCATGAGCAGTTCTTC	CSARIEGLSRAGGRTHEQFF
TRBV10-3	TRBJ1-3	.	.	TGTGCCATCAGTGAGCGGGGGGCAGGTGGAAACACCATATATTTT	CAISERGAGGNTIYF
TRBV6-2/TRBV6-3	TRBJ2-7	few	.	TGTGCCAGCAGTACCAGAGGGGCGGCGCCCTACGAGCAGTACTTC	CASSTRGAAPYEQYF
TRBV5-1	TRBJ2-3	many	TRBD2	TGCGCCAGCAGCTGGGGGGGAGACACAGATACGCAGTATTTT	CASSWGGDTDTQYF
TRBV5-1	TRBJ2-7	few	TRBD1	TGCGCCAGCAGCTTGTCCGGACAGGGGTTCGACGAGCAGTACTTC	CASSLSGQGFDEQYF
TRBV19	TRBJ2-1	few	.	TGTGCCAGTAGTATAGATCTAGCCGACCCCTACAATGAGCAGTTCTTC	CASSIDLADPYNEQFF
TRBV3-1	TRBJ2-1	.	TRBD2	TGTGCCAGCAGGCATAGCGGGGGGGCCGATAATGAGCAGTTCTTC	CASRHSGGADNEQFF
TRBV5-5	TRBJ2-2	few	.	TGTGCCAGCAGCTTGTATGCTTCCCGCGGCGGGGAGCTGTTTTTT	CASSLYASRGGELFF
TRBV10-3	TRBJ2-1	few	.	TGTGCCATCAGTGAGTCGAGGGCTGGGCTGTACAATGAGCAGTTCTTC	CAISESRAGLYNEQFF
TRBV29-1	TRBJ1-1	.	TRBD1	TGCAGCGCCGGACAGGGGATAGAAGCTTTCTTT	CSAGQGIEAFF
TRBV5-1	TRBJ2-2	.	.	TGCGCCAGCAGGACATGGGGCCTCCCGAACACCGGGGAGCTGTTTTTT	CASRTWGLPNTGELFF
TRBV10-3	TRBJ2-1	.	.	TGTGCCATCAGTGTGGAACACAGCAATGAGCAGTTCTTC	CAISVEHSNEQFF
TRBV12-3/TRBV12-4	TRBJ1-1	many	.	TGTGCCAGCAGACTTGGGGCCAGCATGAACACTGAAGCTTTCTTT	CASRLGASMNTEAFF
TRBV6-2/TRBV6-3	TRBJ2-7	few	.	TGTGCCAGCAGTTACTCGGCGGGGAGCTACGAGCAGTACTTC	CASSYSAGSYEQYF
TRBV10-3	TRBJ2-7	few	TRBD1	TGTGCCATCAGTGCCGGGACAGGGTTTACCTACGAGCAGTACTTC	CAISAGTGFTYEQYF
TRBV12-3/TRBV12-4	TRBJ2-7	.	TRBD2	TGTGCCAGCAGTCGACTAGCGGGAGGTCCCTACGAGCAGTACTTC	CASSRLAGGPYEQYF